Below, one T cell receptor beta chain is given with its context. The TCR beta repertoire was assessed by survey-level immunoSEQ sequencing. Method: immunoSEQ multiplex PCR; TCRdb's copy keeps in-frame clones and lacks some. The profile shows some 68,000 clones, around 93% of them singletons. The CDR3 is made up of 14 amino acids. Germline V gene lookup returns CDR1 MNHEY and CDR2 SVGEGT. After removal of 5 bases from V and 4 bases from J, the junction contained 8 bases not matched to a gene. The sequenced sample was PBMCs. This chain links TRBV6-2 or TRBV6-3 with TRBJ2-7; TRBD1 matches at 7 bases. The source is a man aged 40-49 years with rheumatoid arthritis. This chain's CDR3 is CASSPRDSLYEQYF. The CDR3 coding sequence is TGTGCCAGCAGTCCGAGGGACAGCCTTTACGAGCAGTACTTC.